Shown below are 10 T cell receptor beta chains from a single sample sequenced in a study of T cell changes during pregnancy in multiple sclerosis (dated by TCRdb to the late 2010s). The library was obtained by the immunoSEQ multiplex PCR assay. TCRdb stores this immuneACCESS table with in-frame sequences only. Part of the clones is absent; in the studies checked, under half of the shortfall reflects unresolved V genes, and no reason is known for the rest. The sample table shows about 36,000 clones, and around 92% are seen once. The top ten clonotypes cover roughly 0.5% of the sample. Sample: CD4+ T cells from peripheral blood mononuclear cells, taken in the second trimester of pregnancy. The source is a female donor in good health, enrolled as a control in a pregnancy study.

The J gene is TRBJ1-1, the V gene TRBV5-6; D ambiguous. V was clipped by 4 bases and J by 0 bases, with 16 bases between them. CDR1 is SGHDT and CDR2 is YYEEEE in the germline V gene. The CDR3 spans 16 residues. CDR3 coding DNA: TGTGCCAGCAGCCTACTTTTCAATTCGATGAACACTGAAGCTTTCTTT. Encoded protein: CASSLLFNSMNTEAFF.

This rearrangement joins TRBV27 to TRBJ1-2; no clear D. V was trimmed by 2 bases and J by 4 bases, leaving 8 bases between them. The V gene's germline CDR1 is MNHEY and CDR2 SMNVEV (reference sequence). The CDR3 covers 13 residues. The CDR3 region has the DNA TGTGCCAGCAGTTTACGGGGAGGCTATGGCTACACCTTC. Amino acids: CASSLRGGYGYTF.

The V and J genes are TRBV5-6 and TRBJ1-3, with a tentative D call TRBD1 (6 bases). V lost 4 bases to trimming and J lost 4 bases, with 15 bases between them. Germline CDR1 is SGHDT and CDR2 is YYEEEE. This CDR3 comprises 15 residues. The CDR3 DNA reads as TGTGCCAGCAGCCTCCGGGGGGGGCTCGGAAACACCATATATTTT. Its translation: CASSLRGGLGNTIYF.

The chain has TRBV6-5 and TRBJ2-7, with 14 nucleotides matching TRBD2. The germline V gene encodes CDR1 MNHEY and CDR2 SVGAGI. V lost 5 bases, J lost 4 bases, and 4 bases stayed unmatched. This CDR3 spans 15 amino acids. CDR3 nucleotides: TGTGCCAGCAGTCGGGGACTAGCGGGGGTATACGAGCAGTACTTC. Protein product: CASSRGLAGVYEQYF.

This clone was found once. The chain recombines TRBV11-2 with TRBJ2-1; D is ambiguous. V was cut by 5 bases and J by 10 bases, with 12 bases left in between. The CDR3 extends over 12 amino acids. Looked up from germline, CDR1 is SGHAT and CDR2 is FQNNGV. Here the CDR3 reads CASSPHFREQFF. The CDR3 nucleotides read TGTGCCAGCAGCCCCCACTTCCGCGAGCAGTTCTTC. The full variable domain, completed using reference TRBV11-2 and TRBJ2-1, is EAGVAQSPRYKIIEKRQSVAFWCNPISGHATLYWYQQILGQGPKLLIQFQNNGVVDDSQLPKDRFSAERLKGVDSTLKIQPAKLEDSAVYLCASSPHFREQFFGPGTRLTVL.

This chain uses TRBV2 with TRBJ1-1; no definite D call. The CDR3 has 12 residues. With 7 bases removed from V and 4 bases from J, the gap between germline ends came to 10 bases. The germline V gene encodes CDR1 SNHLY and CDR2 FYNNEI. The CDR3 reads CASKEFFTEAFF. The CDR3, as DNA: TGTGCCAGCAAGGAGTTCTTCACTGAAGCTTTCTTT. The full variable domain, with the rest looked up from reference TRBV2 and TRBJ1-1, is EPEVTQTPSHQVTQMGQEVILRCVPISNHLYFYWYRQILGQKVEFLVSFYNNEISEKSEIFDDQFSVERPDGSNFTLKIRSTKLEDSAMYFCASKEFFTEAFFGQGTRLTVV.

The CDR3 nucleotides are TGCGCCAGCAGCCGGGGAGCGGGGGATACACAAGAGACCCAGTACTTC. The encoded protein is CASSRGAGDTQETQYF. The V and J genes are TRBV5-1 and TRBJ2-5, with 8 bases aligning to TRBD2. The CDR3 covers 16 residues. CDR1 SGHRS and CDR2 YFSETQ come from the germline V gene. V dropped 4 bases and J dropped 2; count of bases not matched to a gene: 10.

V is TRBV19 and J is TRBJ1-1; no firm D call. The CDR3 extends over 16 amino acids. The V end lost 4 bases, the J end lost 4 bases, and 19 bases lay between the germline ends. From germline, CDR1 is LNHDA and CDR2 SQIVND (reference sequence). The DNA of the CDR3 is TGTGCCAGTAGTAACCCCTCTCAAGATGCGGGCACTGAAGCTTTCTTT. It translates to CASSNPSQDAGTEAFF. Drawing the rest from reference TRBV19 and TRBJ1-1, the complete variable domain is DGGITQSPKYLFRKEGQNVTLSCEQNLNHDAMYWYRQDPGQGLRLIYYSQIVNDFQKGDIAEGYSVSREKKESFPLTVTSAQKNPTAFYLCASSNPSQDAGTEAFFGQGTRLTVV.

The table lists this clone with a count of one. The rearrangement joins TRBV9 to TRBJ2-1; 10 positions agree with TRBD2. Germline V gene data show CDR1 as SGDLS and CDR2 as YYNGEE. This CDR3 contains 19 residues. With 0 bases clipped from V and 8 bases from J, the junction kept 17 bases outside the gene matches. The chain's CDR3 is CASSVVPTGASGRWYEQFF. The CDR3 DNA reads TGTGCCAGCAGCGTAGTCCCCACCGGGGCTAGCGGGAGATGGTATGAGCAGTTCTTC.

This clone was observed a few times. The V call is TRBV5-1, the J call TRBJ2-7; D ambiguous. V was cut by 3 bases and J by 1 base, with 14 bases left in between. Germline CDR1 SGHRS, CDR2 YFSETQ. The CDR3 totals 15 residues. The CDR3 nucleotides are TGCGCCAGCAGCTCGACAATGGGTTTATCCTACGAGCAGTACTTC. Translating it yields CASSSTMGLSYEQYF.